A single sample gave rise to the 18 T cell receptor beta chains below, sequenced in a study of blood T cells in healthy people across ages. PCR was performed a second time for about 7 to 12 cycles using a sample-barcoded 5' primer and a J-beta primer mix. TCRdb processed the 5' RACE reads anew with MiXCR; each CDR3 protein has one entry. The sample yields 700,000 or so distinct CDR3 sequences, 40% to 50% seen once. Sequenced material: blood. These receptors all stem from a man at least 80 years old in good health.

This clonotype was observed many times. The chain joins TRBV7-2 to TRBJ2-5; TRBD2 matches at 7 bases. Germline loops: CDR1 SGHTA, CDR2 FQGNSA. The CDR3 is 14 amino acids. The V and J ends lost 5 bases and 5 bases, in that order; junction bases with no gene match: 8. This chain's CDR3 is CASSHSGYGETQYF. The CDR3 DNA is TGTGCCAGCAGCCATAGCGGGTATGGCGAGACCCAGTACTTC.

On this clonotype itself: Its ends do not fully match the called genes, so a read error is possible. The rearrangement joins TRBV5-1 to TRBJ2-7, with D maybe TRBD1 (5 bases). Germline CDR1 SGHRS, CDR2 YFSETQ. The CDR3 loop spans 12 amino acids. The CDR3 DNA reads as TGCGCCGGCAGCTCGGACAACTACGAGCAGTACTTC. This codes for CAGSSDNYEQYF.

The chain links TRBV29-1 to TRBJ2-6, with TRBD1 matching over 8 bases. The V gene's germline CDR1 is SQVTM and CDR2 ANQGSEA. V lost 3 bases, J lost 0 bases, and 10 bases stayed unmatched. The CDR3 runs 18 residues. The CDR3 DNA sequence: TGCAGCGTTGACGCCACCGGGACAGGTGACTCTGGGGCCAACGTCCTGACTTTC. Its protein product is CSVDATGTGDSGANVLTF.

Many counts were recorded for this clonotype. The chain is built from TRBV20-1 and TRBJ1-2; tentatively, D is TRBD1 (5 bases). Trimming pared 6 bases from V and 4 bases from J, leaving 12 bases between. The CDR3 is 12 residues long. Germline V gene data show CDR1 as DFQATT and CDR2 as SNEGSKA (reference sequence). The CDR3 DNA reads TGCAGTGCCGCAGGGATCAGCTATGGCTACACCTTC. It codes for CSAAGISYGYTF.

This chain joins TRBV5-1 and TRBJ2-1, with D perhaps assigned TRBD1 or TRBD2 (5 bases each). Germline V gene sequence: CDR1 SGHRS, CDR2 YFSETQ. The CDR3 has 15 residues. V lost 4 bases, J lost 0 bases, and 11 bases lay in between. The CDR3 DNA reads TGCGCCAGCAGCGGGGGACGGAACTCCTACAATGAGCAGTTCTTC. As protein: CASSGGRNSYNEQFF.

This clonotype has at least ten counts. This chain links TRBV12-3 or TRBV12-4 with TRBJ2-3, with 11 bases identical to TRBD2. V was pared by 6 bases and J by 4 bases, with 9 bases of the junction left unmatched. The CDR3 runs to 16 residues. DNA of the CDR3: TGTGCCAGCAGCAGCGGACTAGCGGGCGCGGCAGATACGCAGTATTTT. Translated, it gives CASSSGLAGAADTQYF.

This clonotype was seen only a few times. The chain uses TRBV4-3 and TRBJ2-1, with D uncertain. Trimming pared 0 bases from V and 6 bases from J, leaving 9 bases between. Germline CDR1 and CDR2: LGHNA and YSLEER. The CDR3 totals 14 residues. CDR3 in DNA: TGCGCCAGCAGCCAAGAGAGACCAGTCAATGAGCAGTTCTTC. Translated, it gives CASSQERPVNEQFF.

This clonotype was counted between two and nine times. The chain carries TRBV7-2 and TRBJ2-7; 10 bases map to TRBD1. This CDR3 has 16 amino acids. Losses at the gene ends were 5 bases for V and 7 bases for J; bases not matched to a gene: 14. Germline loops: CDR1 SGHTA, CDR2 FQGNSA. The CDR3 is CASSLRGDRGLGEQYF. Written as DNA, the CDR3 is TGTGCCAGCAGCCTCAGAGGGGACAGGGGTCTCGGTGAGCAGTACTTC.

This chain joins TRBV9 and TRBJ2-2; possible D gene TRBD2, 5 bases. The ends were cut back, 7 bases at V and 2 bases at J, with 12 bases in the middle. This CDR3 comprises 14 residues. CDR1 is SGDLS, CDR2 YYNGEE, per germline. The CDR3 nucleotides are TGTGCCAGCTCAAGGGAGCCTAACACCGGGGAGCTGTTTTTT. Its translation: CASSREPNTGELFF.

This clonotype was observed once. The chain recombines TRBV20-1 with TRBJ2-1; possibly TRBD2 for D (6 bases). V was clipped by 6 bases and J by 6 bases, with 18 bases between them. CDR3 length: 14 residues. Germline V gene data show CDR1 as DFQATT and CDR2 as SNEGSKA (reference sequence). CDR3: CSAEGTRVGNEQFF. The CDR3 DNA reads TGCAGTGCAGAGGGGACTCGAGTGGGCAATGAGCAGTTCTTC.

There are a few counts of this clonotype. The genes are TRBV28 and TRBJ1-2, with 7 positions matching TRBD1. The CDR3 is made up of 15 amino acids. J lost 4 bases, V lost 3 bases, and 8 bases had no gene match. CDR1 MDHEN and CDR2 SYDVKM come from the germline V gene. The CDR3 DNA sequence: TGTGCCAGCAGTTTCCAAGACAGGGAGCTCTATGGCTACACCTTC. This sequence encodes CASSFQDRELYGYTF.

Notes on this clonotype: This sequence may be a read error, since a much larger clone differs from it by one base. The V gene is TRBV7-2, the J gene TRBJ2-1; D perhaps matches TRBD2 (6 bases). The CDR3 covers 15 residues. The germline V gene has CDR1 SGHTA and CDR2 FQGNSA. V gave up 2 bases and J gave up 13 bases, with 21 bases separating them. CDR3 bases: TGTGCCAGCAGCTTAAGGGCGGGACCAAAAGAGACCCAGTTCTTC. Its protein product is CASSLRAGPKETQFF.

The J gene is TRBJ2-1, the V gene TRBV3-1; the match to TRBD2 covers 10 bases. In germline, CDR1 is LGHDT, CDR2 YNNKEL (reference sequence). After removal of 3 bases from V and 13 bases from J, the junction contained 15 bases not matched to a gene. The CDR3 length is 16 residues. CDR3: CASSHQLAGQEETQFF. The CDR3 coding sequence is TGTGCCAGCAGCCATCAACTAGCGGGGCAAGAAGAGACCCAGTTCTTC.

The chain links TRBV7-3 to TRBJ2-5; 10 positions match TRBD1. The ends lost 2 bases at V and 4 bases at J; junction bases unmatched: 7. The CDR3 length is 16 residues. The germline CDR1 and CDR2 sequences are SGHTA and FQGTGA. CDR3 bases: TGTGCCAGCAGCTTACGGGGACAGGGGACGGGAGAGACCCAGTACTTC. Amino acid sequence: CASSLRGQGTGETQYF.

V usage is TRBV20-1 and J usage is TRBJ2-3, with TRBD1 as a possible D gene (5 bases). The CDR3 has 14 residues. V dropped 6 bases and J dropped 2 bases, with 15 bases sitting between them. Germline V CDR1 and CDR2: DFQATT, SNEGSKA (reference sequence). CDR3 coding DNA: TGCAGTGCACCCCGACAGCCCGCCACAGATACGCAGTATTTT. Residues: CSAPRQPATDTQYF.

The chain employs TRBV5-1 and TRBJ2-1, with no clear D. Germline lookup yields CDR1 SGHRS and CDR2 YFSETQ. There are 13 residues in the CDR3. V was shortened by 2 bases and J by 8 bases, with 11 bases between the two germline ends. CDR3 residues: CASSFWLYDEQFF. DNA for the CDR3: TGCGCCAGCAGCTTCTGGCTGTACGATGAGCAGTTCTTC. Based on the CDR3 plus reference TRBV5-1 and TRBJ2-1, the full variable domain is KAGVTQTPRYLIKTRGQQVTLSCSPISGHRSVSWYQQTPGQGLQFLFEYFSETQRNKGNFPGRFSGRQFSNSRSEMNVSTLELGDSALYLCASSFWLYDEQFFGPGTRLTVL.

V gene TRBV20-1 combines with J gene TRBJ1-2; D uncertain. Germline-derived CDR1 and CDR2 are DFQATT and SNEGSKA (reference sequence). With 3 bases removed from V and 5 bases from J, the gap between germline ends came to 16 bases. The CDR3 runs to 14 residues. DNA of the CDR3: TGCAGTGCTAGGAAGCTCCAGTGGGGTTATGGCTACACCTTC. Protein product: CSARKLQWGYGYTF.

The genes are TRBV20-1 and TRBJ2-1; 10 bases agree with TRBD1. The CDR3 covers 17 residues. Trimming removed 7 bases from V and 9 bases from J; junction bases left unmatched: 21. From germline, CDR1 is DFQATT and CDR2 SNEGSKA (reference sequence). The CDR3 DNA reads as TGCAGTGGATCCATTCCCACCGGGGGACAGGGGATAAGTGAGCAGTTCTTC. This encodes CSGSIPTGGQGISEQFF.